The sequence of this TCR beta chain was determined in a study of vaccination and CD4 T cells after COVID-19 (dated by TCRdb to the early 2020s). The study in broad terms: SARS-CoV-2 positivity had been established in the convalescent patients by nasal swab PCR, and mild disease was recorded in about 9 of these patients and severe disease in one. Culture stimuli were overlapping spike peptide pools from SARS-CoV-2 and from the common cold coronaviruses HCoV-NL63, HCoV-OC43 and HCoV-229E. Post-vaccine blood samples were taken a median of approximately 70 days after the second vaccine dose, with a range of roughly 14 to 250 days. The spike-specific CD4+ TCR repertoire was compared before and after mRNA vaccination in approximately 9 COVID-19 convalescent patients and 4 infection-naive healthy vaccine recipients. In the convalescent cohort there were six males and four females, among whom were two Hispanic individuals, seven Caucasians, two Asians and one multiracial person. Control cultures received a CEFX viral epitope pool as the positive control, an HIV-1 Nef peptide pool as the negative control, or no peptide. Post-COVID blood samples were collected from convalescent patients a median of around 100 days after diagnosis, with a range of roughly 35 to 180 days. Participants received two doses of either the Pfizer-BioNTech BNT162b2 vaccine (n=8) or the Moderna mRNA-1273 vaccine (n=2).

Study-wide conclusions, independent of this receptor: Among convalescent patients, a median around 89% of the SARS-CoV-2-reactive clones seen after vaccination appeared only after vaccination, which suggests priming specific to the vaccine. Although the median number of SARS-CoV-2-reactive clonotypes went up from approximately 20 after infection to 38 after vaccination, the increase was not significant. Relatively few convalescent patients were included in the study, and early timepoints after natural infection were not analyzed. Of the vaccine-specific clones in convalescent patients, 304 of 307, or nearly all, reacted only to SARS-CoV-2 spike and did not cross-react with common cold coronaviruses.

Taken with the paper, the label for treatment or condition translates to: approximately 10-day PBMC culture with coronavirus spike peptide pools or control peptides (ViraFEST assay). The study used the ViraFEST assay, which expanded antigen-specific T cells with peptide pools and then identified expanded clonotypes by TCR sequencing. The positive SARS-CoV-2 PCR tests of the convalescent patients were dated from March to December 2020, before the Alpha, Beta and Delta variants emerged in the United States. PBMCs were cultured at roughly 2 million per well in IMDM supplemented with approximately 5.3% human AB serum and 8.5 to 10 IU/ml IL-2, with roughly 10 ug/ml peptide pools added. On days 3 and 7, half of the culture medium was replaced with fresh IL-2-containing medium. After less than 12 days of culture, CD4+ T cells were isolated by negative selection using the EasySep CD4+ T cell isolation kit. Ficoll-Paque Plus gradient centrifugation was used to isolate PBMCs from whole blood, and the isolated PBMCs were then either used fresh or cryopreserved at -140C. Triplicate wells were generally used for each culture condition.

As for this clonotype: The antigen it recognizes is unknown. No qualities accompany the bases; no much larger clone lies one base away.

From the cysteine through the phenylalanine, the CDR3 covers 15 amino acids. Solely the CDR3 DNA is kept, with 45 bases framed from the first base. Deletion took 1 base off V and 2 bases off J, with a span of 11 bases between the germline ends. The germline V gene provides CDR1 SGHTA and CDR2 FQGNSA. Library generation was performed with PCR. At the Johns Hopkins FTIC core, DNA from the cultured CD4+ T cells underwent TCR sequencing with the Oncomine TCR Beta short-read assay. The QIAamp micro DNA kit was used to extract genomic DNA from the cultured CD4+ T cells. Oncomine TCR Beta libraries from cultured CD4+ T cells were pooled with unique dual indexes and sequenced on an Illumina iSeq 100. The authors' pipeline ran thus. Non-productive sequences were filtered out, and CDR3s that did not start with C, did not end with F or W, or were shorter than 7 amino acids were discarded. Antigen-specific clonotypes were identified using the MANAFEST web application through comparison of peptide-stimulated wells with reference and other culture wells. For a clone to be called positive, the clone needed an FDR below 0.05, an odds ratio above 5, and a productive frequency above 0.1% in at least two of three replicate wells. Cross-reactive clonotypes were defined as significantly expanded in both SARS-CoV-2 spike wells and at least one common cold coronavirus spike condition. Similarity between CDR3 sequences was evaluated in R version 3.6.1 using Levenshtein distances (stringdist) and unrooted phylogenetic trees (ape). TCRdb reprocessed the public reads (quality trimming at Q25 with fastp, clone calling with MiXCR) and kept in-frame beta chains. Identical CDR3 protein sequences are pooled into one entry, listed with their most common genes and DNA. These V and J calls are TCRdb output, not the study's own analysis. The sample data list 9,900 or so distinct CDR3 sequences, and over 60% of these were observed just once. Together, the top ten hold around 7.6% of the sample.

Recombination linked TRBV7-2 to TRBJ2-5; the D gene may be TRBD1 or TRBD2, since each aligns over 5 bases. The sequence was collected from a human donor who had recovered from COVID-19. Material: CD4+ T cells from blood, cultured in vitro. The DNA is as follows: TGTGCCAGCAGCTTAGGGGGGAAGGGGCAAGAGACCCAGTACTTC. The translation is CASSLGGKGQETQYF.